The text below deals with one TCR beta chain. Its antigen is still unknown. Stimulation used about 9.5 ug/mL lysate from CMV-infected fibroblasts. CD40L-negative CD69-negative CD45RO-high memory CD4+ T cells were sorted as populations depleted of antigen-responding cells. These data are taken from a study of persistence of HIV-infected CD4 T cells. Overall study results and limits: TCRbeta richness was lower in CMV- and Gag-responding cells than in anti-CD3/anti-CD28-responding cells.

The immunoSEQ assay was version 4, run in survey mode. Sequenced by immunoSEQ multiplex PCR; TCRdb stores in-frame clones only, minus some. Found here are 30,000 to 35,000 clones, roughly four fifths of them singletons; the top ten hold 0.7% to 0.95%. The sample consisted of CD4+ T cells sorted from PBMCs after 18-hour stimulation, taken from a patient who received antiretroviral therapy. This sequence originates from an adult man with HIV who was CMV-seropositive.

This CDR3 is CASSPGQGQNEQFF. The CDR3 bases are TGTGCCAGCAGCCCCGGACAGGGGCAAAATGAGCAGTTCTTC. The rearrangement uses TRBV4-2 and TRBJ2-1, with TRBD1 matching over 9 bases. The CDR3 has 14 amino acids. Germline V gene sequence: CDR1 LGHNA, CDR2 YNFKEQ. Trimming took 4 bases from V and 7 from J; bases not matched to a gene: 5.